Below, 20 T cell receptor beta chains from the same sample are listed, as sequenced in a study of neoadjuvant anti-PD-1 for oral cavity cancer. Time point here: after neoadjuvant nivolumab, at surgical resection. The data were produced by immunoSEQ multiplex PCR, yet TCRdb's version contains in-frame clones alone and is incomplete. Of about 14,000 clones listed, 70% to 80% are singletons. The material was PBMCs, obtained after nivolumab (anti-PD-1) treatment. All receptors come from a person aged 35-80 years with oral cavity squamous cell carcinoma.

This chain connects TRBV19 to TRBJ1-4; D perhaps matches TRBD1 (6 bases). The germline gives CDR1 LNHDA, CDR2 SQIVND (reference sequence). The V end was cut by 1 base, the J end by 4 bases, with 10 bases between. The CDR3 has 15 amino acids. CDR3 nucleotide sequence: TGTGCCAGTAGTATAGGACAGGCGAATAATGAAAAACTGTTTTTT. This gives the protein CASSIGQANNEKLFF.

This chain connects TRBV7-8 to TRBJ2-1; 7 bases map to TRBD2. The CDR3 loop spans 18 amino acids. CDR1 SGHVS and CDR2 FQNEAQ come from the germline V gene. V shed 5 bases, J shed 9 bases, and the junction held 22 bases outside the gene matches. In DNA form, the CDR3 reads TGTGCCAGCAGCCCCCTTGGGAAAAGCGGGATCTCCCGGGGTGAGCAGTTCTTC. Its protein is CASSPLGKSGISRGEQFF.

In this sample, this clone turned up a few times. V gene TRBV19 combines with J gene TRBJ2-1; TRBD1 is a possible D gene (5 bases). Germline CDR1 LNHDA, CDR2 SQIVND (reference sequence). V shed 0 bases and J shed 6 bases, with 12 bases lying between them. This CDR3 is 15 amino acids long. CDR3 region: CASSIDNGAGNEQFF. The CDR3 region has the DNA TGTGCCAGTAGTATAGATAATGGGGCCGGCAATGAGCAGTTCTTC.

The chain links TRBV6-5 to TRBJ2-2; D is perhaps TRBD1 or TRBD2 (5 bases each). There are 15 residues in the CDR3. Germline V gene lookup returns CDR1 MNHEY and CDR2 SVGAGI. V lost 8 bases, J lost 4 bases, and 17 bases lay in between. The CDR3 nucleotides read TGTGCCAGCTTTGGTATGGGGGTGGCCACCGGGGAGCTGTTTTTT. Amino acids: CASFGMGVATGELFF.

The chain carries TRBV7-3 and TRBJ1-3; TRBD1 is a possible D gene (6 bases). This CDR3 is built from 15 residues. Trimming stripped 5 bases from V and 0 bases from J, with 11 bases between. Germline V gene lookup returns CDR1 SGHTA and CDR2 FQGTGA. CDR3 sequence: CASSDQGGSGNTIYF. In nucleotides, the CDR3 is TGTGCCAGCAGCGACCAAGGGGGCTCTGGAAACACCATATATTTT.

The chain carries TRBV4-1 and TRBJ2-5; 7 nucleotides match TRBD2. The germline CDR1 and CDR2 sequences are MGHRA and YSYEKL. Trimming cost V 1 base and J 2 bases; bases outside gene matches: 7. The CDR3 runs to 16 residues. This CDR3 reads CASSQAALAVQETQYF. The CDR3 bases are TGCGCCAGCAGCCAAGCGGCCCTAGCGGTTCAAGAGACCCAGTACTTC.

The chain uses TRBV27 and TRBJ1-1; no clear D. Trimming cost V 5 bases and J 0 bases, with 25 bases left between them. Germline V gives CDR1 MNHEY, CDR2 SMNVEV (reference sequence). This CDR3 region has 19 residues. CDR3 sequence (DNA): TGTGCCAGCAGTACCTCACCTTACTTAACACAGAGTATGAACACTGAAGCTTTCTTT. Its translation: CASSTSPYLTQSMNTEAFF.

This chain connects TRBV20-1 to TRBJ2-5; 7 nucleotides match TRBD2. Per the germline V gene, CDR1 is DFQATT and CDR2 is SNEGSKA (reference sequence). The CDR3 spans 10 residues. Here the CDR3 DNA reads TGCGGACTGGGAGGGGAGACCCAGTACTTC. Amino acids: CGLGGETQYF.

The chain recombines TRBV27 with TRBJ1-5; D call uncertain. This CDR3 spans 17 amino acids. CDR1 MNHEY and CDR2 SMNVEV come from the germline V gene (reference sequence). The CDR3 protein is CVQRFSGGRSRNQPQHF. DNA of the CDR3: TGTGTTCAGCGTTTCTCCGGAGGGCGAAGTCGCAATCAGCCCCAGCATTTT.

V and J are TRBV5-4 and TRBJ1-3; 7 bases line up with TRBD1. Germline V CDR1 and CDR2: SGHNT, YYREEE (reference sequence). Trimming removed 2 bases from V and 2 bases from J; junction bases left unmatched: 1. The CDR3 contains 14 residues. The DNA for the CDR3 is TGTGCCAGCAGCTTACAGGGGCCTGGAAACACCATATATTTT. Protein product: CASSLQGPGNTIYF.

This chain joins TRBV2 and TRBJ1-5, with D possibly TRBD1 on 6 matching bases. From germline, CDR1 is SNHLY and CDR2 FYNNEI. Trimming removed 10 bases from V and 4 bases from J, with 17 bases in between. The CDR3 length is 14 residues. The CDR3 bases are TGTGCCACCCGAGGAGGGACATTAAATCAGCCCCAGCATTTT. It yields the protein CATRGGTLNQPQHF.

The chain is built from TRBV18 and TRBJ2-1, with 12 positions matching TRBD2. The trim removed 2 bases at V and 8 bases at J, leaving 10 bases unmatched. Germline V lookup: CDR1 KGHSH, CDR2 LQKENI. The CDR3 has 17 amino acids. The DNA of the CDR3 is TGTGCCAGCTCACCAACCAGGACTAGCGGGGTGGCCGATGAGCAGTTCTTC. It translates to CASSPTRTSGVADEQFF.

The chain combines TRBV12-5 with TRBJ2-1; 10 nucleotides align to TRBD1. Germline V CDR1 and CDR2: LGHNT, FRNRAP. V shed 1 base and J 6 bases; nucleotides not matched to a gene: 9. This CDR3 spans 17 amino acids. The CDR3 region has the DNA TGTGCTAGTGGTTTGGGGATGACAGGGGGCCTCCTCAATGAGCAGTTCTTC. As protein: CASGLGMTGGLLNEQFF.

This rearrangement joins TRBV6-5 to TRBJ1-5, with TRBD1 as a possible D gene (5 bases). V was trimmed by 11 bases and J by 2 bases, leaving 19 bases between them. There are 15 residues in the CDR3. Germline V CDR1 and CDR2: MNHEY, SVGAGI. CDR3 bases: TGTGCCCTCCAGGGTTCCGGGGAAGGCAATCAGCCCCAGCATTTT. Encoded protein: CALQGSGEGNQPQHF.

The V gene is TRBV5-6, the J gene TRBJ2-1; a possible D gene is TRBD2 (5 bases). CDR1 and CDR2 (germline): SGHDT, YYEEEE. Between the trimmed V and J ends, which lost 4 bases and 1 base, there was a span of 12 bases. The CDR3 contains 15 residues. The CDR3 here is CASSPSGASYNEQFF. Here the CDR3 DNA reads TGTGCCAGCAGCCCAAGCGGAGCTTCCTACAATGAGCAGTTCTTC.

The chain links TRBV5-4 to TRBJ1-1, with TRBD1 matching over 7 bases. V was clipped by 3 bases and J by 4 bases; unmatched bases: 12. This CDR3 has 16 residues. In germline, CDR1 is SGHNT, CDR2 YYREEE (reference sequence). In nucleotides, the CDR3 is TGTGCCAGCAGCTCGCAGGGGGGCCCCCTGGCCACTGAAGCTTTCTTT. This sequence encodes CASSSQGGPLATEAFF.

The rearrangement links TRBV5-1 to TRBJ2-1; 7 nucleotides match TRBD1. CDR3 size: 14 residues. With 4 bases clipped from V and 4 bases from J, the junction kept 5 bases outside the gene matches. Looked up from germline, CDR1 is SGHRS and CDR2 is YFSETQ. CDR3 residues: CASSETGEYNEQFF. DNA for the CDR3: TGCGCCAGCAGCGAAACAGGGGAATACAATGAGCAGTTCTTC.

V gene TRBV10-2 combines with J gene TRBJ2-7; 16 nucleotides agree with TRBD2. Germline V CDR1 and CDR2: WSHSY, SAAADI. The junction had 13 bases not matched to a gene; V was cut back by 1 base and J by 7 bases. This CDR3 is built from 19 residues. CDR3 residues: CASSEFSRGLAGGPLEQYF. CDR3 in DNA: TGCGCCAGCAGTGAGTTTAGTAGGGGACTAGCGGGGGGGCCTTTGGAGCAGTACTTC.

The chain links TRBV29-1 to TRBJ1-2; 7 positions match TRBD1. This CDR3 spans 15 amino acids. V dropped 7 bases and J dropped 8; count of bases not matched to a gene: 19. Germline lookup yields CDR1 SQVTM and CDR2 ANQGSEA. CDR3 amino acids: CSGASQGSSSQGYTF. The CDR3 nucleotides read TGCAGCGGTGCATCACAGGGGTCCTCCTCGCAGGGCTACACCTTC. The entire variable domain, with the rest obtained from reference TRBV29-1 and TRBJ1-2, is as follows: SAVISQKPSRDICQRGTSLTIQCQVDSQVTMMFWYRQQPGQSLTLIATANQGSEATYESGFVIDKFPISRPNLTFSTLTVSNMSPEDSSIYLCSGASQGSSSQGYTFGSGTRLTVV.

The chain combines TRBV28 with TRBJ2-5; TRBD2 is a possible D gene (6 bases). V was clipped by 6 bases and J by 5 bases, with 22 bases between them. Per the germline V gene, CDR1 is MDHEN and CDR2 is SYDVKM. The CDR3 spans 16 residues. CDR3 nucleotide sequence: TGTGCCAGCAGCTCCTCTCGAACTAGCCCCAGGGAGACCCAGTACTTC. It codes for CASSSSRTSPRETQYF. The full variable domain, completed using reference TRBV28 and TRBJ2-5, is DVKVTQSSRYLVKRTGEKVFLECVQDMDHENMFWYRQDPGLGLRLIYFSYDVKMKEKGDIPEGYSVSREKKERFSLILESASTNQTSMYLCASSSSRTSPRETQYFGPGTRLLVL.